This TCR beta chain was captured by sequencing in a study of neoadjuvant nivolumab and ipilimumab in lung cancer. This clone was seen a few times. Repertoires were generated with immunoSEQ multiplex PCR, while TCRdb's copy carries only in-frame clones and drops some. The table has tens of thousands of clones, 65% to 85% seen once. Germline lookup yields CDR1 SGHRS and CDR2 YFSETQ. The CDR3 sequence is 15 residues long. Trimming pared 2 bases from V and 2 bases from J, leaving 10 bases between. This TCR came from an adult with non-small cell lung cancer. This chain joins TRBV5-1 and TRBJ2-2, with D possibly called TRBD1 or TRBD2 (5 bases each). The sequencing used peripheral blood, collected before neoadjuvant nivolumab, alone or with ipilimumab. The DNA for the CDR3 is TGCGCCAGCAGCTTATCCGGGGCCAACACCGGGGAGCTGTTTTTT. This encodes CASSLSGANTGELFF.